Below are 32 T cell receptor beta chains sequenced from a single sample in a study of blood T cell repertoires in COVID-19. Assay used: immunoSEQ multiplex PCR; TCRdb lists only in-frame clones, some missing. The data contain 93,000 or so clones, 84% of them singletons. Sequenced sample: peripheral blood. Source of these receptors: a human donor in a cohort sampled during active COVID-19.

The sample holds one count of this clone. The chain links TRBV27 to TRBJ1-2, with 10 bases fitting TRBD1. V shed 6 bases and J 4 bases; nucleotides not matched to a gene: 8. This CDR3 has 15 amino acids. From germline, CDR1 is MNHEY and CDR2 SMNVEV (reference sequence). The CDR3 nucleotides read TGTGCCAGCAGGGACAGGGGGTCTTCCGTCTATGGCTACACCTTC. Protein sequence: CASRDRGSSVYGYTF.

J is TRBJ1-2 and V is TRBV20-1, with a weak D call TRBD1 (5 bases). V lost 8 bases to trimming and J lost 6 bases, with 13 bases between them. This CDR3 comprises 11 residues. Looked up from germline, CDR1 is DFQATT and CDR2 is SNEGSKA (reference sequence). The CDR3, as DNA: TGCAGTTTCGGGGGGTCGAATGGCTACACCTTC. Amino acids: CSFGGSNGYTF.

This chain joins TRBV3-1 (or the pseudogene TRBV3-2) and TRBJ1-1; D not certain. The CDR3 is 14 amino acids. Germline lookup yields CDR1 LGHDT and CDR2 YNNKEL (reference sequence). V dropped 3 bases and J dropped 2 bases, with 10 bases sitting between them. CDR3 loop: CASSQRESNTEAFF. The CDR3 nucleotides are TGTGCCAGCAGCCAGCGGGAGAGCAACACTGAAGCTTTCTTT.

This chain joins TRBV7-2 and TRBJ2-1, with 9 positions matching TRBD2. The CDR3 contains 16 residues. V gave up 2 bases and J gave up 7 bases; unmatched junction bases: 9. Germline V gene data show CDR1 as SGHTA and CDR2 as FQGNSA. This CDR3 reads CASSLYGGGARNEQFF. CDR3 in DNA: TGTGCCAGCAGCTTATATGGCGGGGGGGCTCGAAATGAGCAGTTCTTC.

CDR3 amino acids: CSVVRGASSYNEQFF. The CDR3, as DNA: TGCAGCGTGGTCCGGGGGGCTTCTTCCTACAATGAGCAGTTCTTC. The V call is TRBV29-1, the J call TRBJ2-1; possibly TRBD2 for D (7 bases). Trimming shortened V by 6 bases and J by 1 base, and 16 bases separated the two germline ends. The CDR3 loop spans 15 amino acids. Germline CDR1 SQVTM, CDR2 ANQGSEA.

V is TRBV21-1 and J is TRBJ1-2. TRBV21-1 counts as a pseudogene. This CDR3 has 15 residues. CDR3 DNA sequence: TGTGCCAGCAGCAAAAGGAGGACGGGCAACTATGGCTACACCTTC. Protein product: CASSKRRTGNYGYTF.

This clone was recorded once. A junction boundary mismatches the germline segment, possibly from a read error. V and J are TRBV7-2 and TRBJ2-1; 11 bases align to TRBD2. This CDR3 comprises 15 residues. Germline values: CDR1 SGHTA, CDR2 FQGNSA. Here the CDR3 reads CASSLAQASGGHWVF. CDR3 bases: TGTGCCAGCAGCTTAGCGCAGGCTAGCGGGGGGCATTGGGTCTTC. The full variable domain, completed using reference TRBV7-2 and TRBJ2-1, is GAGVSQSPSNKVTEKGKDVELRCDPISGHTALYWYRQSLGQGLEFLIYFQGNSAPDKSGLPSDRFSAERTGGSVSTLTIQRTQQEDSAVYLCASSLAQASGGHWVFGPGTRLTVL.

The gene calls are TRBV9 and TRBJ1-6; a weak D match, TRBD1 (5 bases). The germline V gene has CDR1 SGDLS and CDR2 YYNGEE. This CDR3 spans 13 amino acids. Between the trimmed V and J ends, which lost 3 bases and 14 bases, there was a span of 15 bases. For the CDR3, the DNA is TGTGCCAGCAGCGGGGGGGGTGTCGGGTCCCTCCACTTT. Translation: CASSGGGVGSLHF.

The gene calls are TRBV5-1 and TRBJ2-1, with TRBD2 matching 10 bases. CDR1 SGHRS and CDR2 YFSETQ come from the germline V gene. The CDR3 runs 15 residues. Losses at the gene ends were 4 bases for V and 4 bases for J; bases not matched to a gene: 5. The chain's CDR3 is CASSIEAGGYNEQFF. The CDR3 DNA reads TGCGCCAGCAGCATAGAAGCGGGGGGGTACAATGAGCAGTTCTTC.

The chain combines TRBV2 with TRBJ2-3, with D maybe TRBD2 (6 bases). V was pared by 4 bases and J by 2 bases, with 10 bases between. The germline V gene encodes CDR1 SNHLY and CDR2 FYNNEI. The CDR3 spans 14 residues. The CDR3 sequence: CASSVLATTDTQYF. The CDR3 DNA reads TGTGCCAGCAGTGTACTAGCAACCACAGATACGCAGTATTTT.

This clone was seen just once. The chain links TRBV7-9 to TRBJ2-3; 13 bases are shared with TRBD2. Trimming at V came to 2 bases and at J to 2 bases, leaving 7 bases not matched to a gene. Germline V CDR1 and CDR2: SEHNR, FQNEAQ (reference sequence). CDR3 length: 18 amino acids. The CDR3 spells CASSLRRLAGGYTDTQYF. Written as DNA, the CDR3 is TGTGCCAGCAGCTTAAGGAGACTAGCGGGGGGATACACAGATACGCAGTATTTT.

The chain joins TRBV9 to TRBJ1-3; 8 bases line up with TRBD1. Germline CDR1 reads SGDLS; CDR2 reads YYNGEE. CDR3 length: 16 residues. After removal of 3 bases from V and 0 bases from J, the junction contained 5 bases not matched to a gene. CDR3 nucleotide sequence: TGTGCCAGCAGCGACCGTACAGGGGGCTCTGGAAACACCATATATTTT. Translating gives CASSDRTGGSGNTIYF.

The V gene is TRBV3-1 (or the pseudogene TRBV3-2), the J gene TRBJ1-1; the D gene is possibly TRBD1 (6 bases). V lost 7 bases to trimming and J lost 8 bases, with 20 bases between them. This CDR3 contains 14 residues. Germline CDR1 is LGHDT and CDR2 is YNNKEL (reference sequence). The CDR3 nucleotides read TGTGCCAGCACACAAGGGGGAGGGGGATCCGAAGCTTTCTTT. This translates into CASTQGGGGSEAFF.

The chain has TRBV29-1 and TRBJ1-1, with TRBD1 identical over 9 bases. The CDR3 totals 13 residues. Germline lookup yields CDR1 SQVTM and CDR2 ANQGSEA. V lost 4 bases and J lost 5; bases outside the gene matches: 5. CDR3 sequence: CSVGGQGGTEAFF. The CDR3 nucleotides read TGCAGCGTTGGGGGACAGGGAGGGACTGAAGCTTTCTTT.

V is TRBV19 and J is TRBJ2-5; tentatively, D is TRBD1 (5 bases). Deletions cut 3 bases from V and 9 bases from J, with 20 bases between. The CDR3 is made up of 15 amino acids. Per germline, CDR1 LNHDA and CDR2 SQIVND (reference sequence). CDR3 nucleotide sequence: TGTGCCAGTAGTATCGGCAGACAGTCCTCAAGGGCCCAGTACTTC. Its protein product is CASSIGRQSSRAQYF.

The chain has TRBV7-2 and TRBJ1-5; perhaps TRBD1 as D (6 bases). The CDR3 extends over 14 amino acids. Germline CDR1 and CDR2: SGHTA and FQGNSA. Trimming took off 5 bases at V and 5 bases at J, with 13 bases between the two ends. Here the CDR3 DNA reads TGTGCCAGCAGCCCCCAGGGGTGGGATCAGCCCCAGCATTTT. It is translated as CASSPQGWDQPQHF.

V usage is TRBV6-2 or TRBV6-3 and J usage is TRBJ1-5, with 7 bases that match TRBD1. Germline CDR1 is MNHEY and CDR2 is SVGEGT. The CDR3 contains 18 residues. V lost 0 bases and J lost 2; bases outside the gene matches: 10. The CDR3 loop is CASSYSTLDRAGNQPQHF. CDR3 nucleotide sequence: TGTGCCAGCAGTTACTCCACCTTAGACAGGGCAGGCAATCAGCCCCAGCATTTT.

This clone was observed once. V gene TRBV4-3 combines with J gene TRBJ2-3, with D tentatively TRBD2 (5 bases). The V end was cut by 5 bases, the J end by 6 bases, with 12 bases between. The CDR3 spans 13 residues. Germline V gene lookup returns CDR1 LGHNA and CDR2 YSLEER. CDR3 sequence (DNA): TGCGCCAGCAGCGGGAGCCGAACGGATACGCAGTATTTT. Translated: CASSGSRTDTQYF.

The V call is TRBV10-2, the J call TRBJ1-4; 7 nucleotides line up with TRBD1. The length of the CDR3 is 14 residues. V shed 6 bases, J shed 8 bases, and the junction held 9 bases outside the gene matches. The germline CDR1 and CDR2 sequences are WSHSY and SAAADI. The CDR3 spells CASRGTAVGEKLFF. CDR3 DNA sequence: TGCGCCAGCAGGGGGACAGCGGTGGGAGAAAAACTGTTTTTT.

The J gene is TRBJ1-1, the V gene TRBV11-1, with D possibly TRBD1 on 6 matching bases. Trimming took 2 bases from V and 1 from J, leaving 11 bases between them. CDR1 is SGHAT, CDR2 FQDESV, per germline (reference sequence). The CDR3 length is 15 residues. The DNA for the CDR3 is TGTGCCAGCAGCTTATCCAGGGGCTCGAACACTGAAGCTTTCTTT. This encodes CASSLSRGSNTEAFF.

This clone was recorded once. The rearrangement uses TRBV5-1 and TRBJ2-1; 12 bases align to TRBD2. The CDR3 loop spans 16 amino acids. Germline V gene data show CDR1 as SGHRS and CDR2 as YFSETQ. V shed 3 bases and J 5 bases; nucleotides not matched to a gene: 6. The CDR3 DNA is TGCGCCAGCAGCTCTCTAGCGGGGGGGCCGAACAATGAGCAGTTCTTC. This translates into CASSSLAGGPNNEQFF. Full variable domain (rest looked up from reference TRBV5-1 and TRBJ2-1): KAGVTQTPRYLIKTRGQQVTLSCSPISGHRSVSWYQQTPGQGLQFLFEYFSETQRNKGNFPGRFSGRQFSNSRSEMNVSTLELGDSALYLCASSSLAGGPNNEQFFGPGTRLTVL.

This clone was recorded once. J is TRBJ1-6 and V is TRBV18, with 7 bases identical to TRBD1. The CDR3 contains 15 residues. The trim removed 4 bases at V and 7 bases at J, leaving 7 bases unmatched. Germline V gene data show CDR1 as KGHSH and CDR2 as LQKENI. The CDR3 loop is CASSLDRLGNSPLHF. CDR3 coding DNA: TGTGCCAGCTCACTGGACAGGCTGGGGAATTCACCCCTCCACTTT.

This rearrangement joins TRBV5-1 to TRBJ2-5; D ambiguous. Germline lookup yields CDR1 SGHRS and CDR2 YFSETQ. The V end was cut by 2 bases, the J end by 3 bases, with 11 bases between. This CDR3 has 14 residues. Here the CDR3 reads CASSLQPSKETQYF. Here the CDR3 DNA reads TGCGCCAGCAGCTTACAACCTTCGAAAGAGACCCAGTACTTC.

The chain employs TRBV10-3 and TRBJ1-5; D is unresolved. The CDR3 extends over 15 amino acids. Trimming took 8 bases from V and 3 from J, leaving 17 bases between them. CDR1 is ENHRY, CDR2 SYGVKD, per germline. Here the CDR3 DNA reads TGTGCCATCTCCCCGGGGTACGGAGACAATCAGCCCCAGCATTTT. As protein: CAISPGYGDNQPQHF.

This chain joins TRBV28 and TRBJ2-1; D possibly corresponds to TRBD2 (6 bases). The V end was cut by 2 bases, the J end by 4 bases, with 9 bases between. The germline V gene encodes CDR1 MDHEN and CDR2 SYDVKM. This CDR3 has 14 amino acids. The CDR3 is CASSLGGYYNEQFF. As DNA, the CDR3 is TGTGCCAGCAGTTTAGGGGGGTATTACAATGAGCAGTTCTTC.

The DNA of the CDR3 is TGTGCCAGCAGCGCAGCCGGGACAGGAGGGAATTCACCCCTCCACTTT. Translating gives CASSAAGTGGNSPLHF. This rearrangement joins TRBV9 to TRBJ1-6; 8 bases match TRBD1. The CDR3 has 16 residues. With 3 bases clipped from V and 7 bases from J, the junction kept 9 bases outside the gene matches. In germline, CDR1 is SGDLS, CDR2 YYNGEE.

The genes are TRBV6-5 and TRBJ2-7; TRBD2 matches 10 bases. The CDR3 contains 15 residues. The V segment lost 5 bases and the J segment 0 bases; nucleotides outside the gene matches: 4. The V gene's germline CDR1 is MNHEY and CDR2 SVGAGI. The CDR3 loop reads CASSLAGASSYEQYF. Here the CDR3 DNA reads TGTGCCAGCAGTCTAGCGGGGGCCTCCTCCTACGAGCAGTACTTC.

The V and J genes are TRBV27 and TRBJ2-3; D is ambiguous. The CDR3 contains 14 residues. Per the germline V gene, CDR1 is MNHEY and CDR2 is SMNVEV (reference sequence). Trimming took 6 bases from V and 0 from J, leaving 10 bases between them. The CDR3 here is CASSSDISTDTQYF. The CDR3 DNA reads TGTGCCAGCAGCTCAGACATCAGCACAGATACGCAGTATTTT.

The V call is TRBV27, the J call TRBJ2-7; D perhaps matches TRBD1 (6 bases). This CDR3 is 12 amino acids long. Trimming pared 6 bases from V and 6 bases from J, leaving 12 bases between. From germline, CDR1 is MNHEY and CDR2 SMNVEV (reference sequence). CDR3 coding DNA: TGTGCCAGCAGCGGACAGTTCCGCGAGCAGTACTTC. Its translation is CASSGQFREQYF.

This clone was seen only a few times. This rearrangement joins TRBV3-1 (or the pseudogene TRBV3-2) to TRBJ1-5; 10 bases agree with TRBD1. This CDR3 comprises 15 residues. Germline V gene data show CDR1 as LGHDT and CDR2 as YNNKEL (reference sequence). V shed 9 bases and J 1 base; nucleotides not matched to a gene: 6. The CDR3 DNA follows: TGTGCCAGGGACAGGGGGTCGGGAAGCAATCAGCCCCAGCATTTT. Translated, it gives CARDRGSGSNQPQHF.

The chain carries TRBV19 and TRBJ1-1; weak D call: TRBD1 (5 bases). The ends were cut back, 4 bases at V and 4 bases at J, with 19 bases in the middle. CDR1 and CDR2 (germline): LNHDA, SQIVND (reference sequence). The CDR3 has 16 amino acids. The CDR3, as DNA: TGTGCCAGTAGTACGCTTGGTCTCCTTGGGGCCACTGAAGCTTTCTTT. As protein: CASSTLGLLGATEAFF.

The rearrangement links TRBV3-1 (or the pseudogene TRBV3-2) to TRBJ1-1, with a possible D match to TRBD1 (5 bases). The ends were cut back, 4 bases at V and 6 bases at J, with 18 bases in the middle. Germline V gene lookup returns CDR1 LGHDT and CDR2 YNNKEL (reference sequence). The CDR3 has 15 amino acids. The CDR3 coding sequence is TGTGCCAGCAGCCGGAATCAGGGTCGGTTTGCTGAAGCTTTCTTT. Protein sequence: CASSRNQGRFAEAFF.